This TCR beta chain was recovered during a study of blood T cell repertoires in COVID-19. Background on the study: The United States, Italy and Spain supplied acute and convalescent COVID-19 samples. In each case, the material was cDNA or gDNA derived from T cells, B-cell-depleted T cells, or PBMCs.

V shed 6 bases, J shed 5 bases, and the junction held 7 bases outside the gene matches. Per germline, CDR1 MDHEN and CDR2 SYDVKM. The length of the CDR3 is 14 residues. Produced via immunoSEQ multiplex PCR; TCRdb's table is partial and in-frame only. The table includes some 41,000 clones, 65% to 90% detected once. This receptor was identified in a man aged 35-49 years with active COVID-19. The V and J genes are TRBV28 and TRBJ1-2, with 9 bases identical to TRBD1. Source material: peripheral blood. CDR3 sequence: CASRARDRAYGYTF. The DNA of the CDR3 is TGTGCCAGCAGGGCGCGGGACAGGGCGTATGGCTACACCTTC.